This is a list of T cell receptor beta chains from one sample in a study of OX40 agonist ivuxolimab in advanced cancers. Sequencing was performed with immunoSEQ multiplex PCR; in TCRdb, only in-frame clones are kept and a portion is missing. The sample shows more than 20,000 clones, more than 75% of them seen only once. The sequenced sample was CD4+ or CD8+ T cells sorted from blood, obtained in a trial of the OX40 agonist ivuxolimab. The receptors were sampled from an adult with an advanced solid tumor such as melanoma, head and neck, liver or kidney cancer. The CDR3 runs from the conserved cysteine through the conserved F or W.

>TRBV7-2|18|TRBJ1-2
CASSQSSGTVIINYGYTF
>TRBV6-5|12|TRBJ1-1
CASSTRQGEAFF
>TRBV27|14|TRBJ1-3
CASSSTGSGNTIYF
>TRBV5-1|16|TRBJ1-1
CASSPQTIGAPYPAFF
>TRBV9|16|TRBJ1-3
CASSVVAGNSGNTIYF
>TRBV7-6|17|TRBJ2-5
CASSASTRDRGLETQYF
>TRBV27|14|TRBJ2-7
CASSLGLGAYEQYF
>TRBV4-1|14|TRBJ2-7
CASSQVEESYEQYF
>TRBV5-4|14|TRBJ1-1
CASSLGDRNTEAFF
>TRBV9|15|TRBJ1-3
CASSPQQFSGNTIYF
>TRBV7-6|15|TRBJ1-3
CASSGQGAGGNTIYF
>TRBV14|15|TRBJ2-5
CASSQRAGRGETQYF
>TRBV5-5|14|TRBJ2-1
CASSLSTGNNEQFF
>TRBV9|15|TRBJ2-5
CASSPRTSVQETQYF
>TRBV6-1|15|TRBJ1-2
CASSQRGDRAHGYTF
>TRBV7-2|15|TRBJ1-5
CASSLGYGNNQPQHF
>TRBV9|17|TRBJ2-2
CASSLRLSGVNTGELFF
>TRBV5-4|16|TRBJ2-3
CASSSRLAGGADTQYF
>TRBV25-1|15|TRBJ1-1
CASTSGTAMNTEAFF
>TRBV6-1|15|TRBJ2-4
CASSEKGTGAAIQYF
>TRBV6-5|15|TRBJ2-4
CASSGGPLAKNIQYF
>TRBV11-1|13|-
CASSLPPNYEQYF
>TRBV4-2|15|TRBJ1-2
CASSQDRTASFGYTF
>TRBV11-3|15|TRBJ2-1
CASSPGTSRSNEQFF
>TRBV18|15|TRBJ1-5
CASSPRSGGGEPQHF
>TRBV11-2|17|TRBJ1-6
CASSLSSSGPHNSPLHF